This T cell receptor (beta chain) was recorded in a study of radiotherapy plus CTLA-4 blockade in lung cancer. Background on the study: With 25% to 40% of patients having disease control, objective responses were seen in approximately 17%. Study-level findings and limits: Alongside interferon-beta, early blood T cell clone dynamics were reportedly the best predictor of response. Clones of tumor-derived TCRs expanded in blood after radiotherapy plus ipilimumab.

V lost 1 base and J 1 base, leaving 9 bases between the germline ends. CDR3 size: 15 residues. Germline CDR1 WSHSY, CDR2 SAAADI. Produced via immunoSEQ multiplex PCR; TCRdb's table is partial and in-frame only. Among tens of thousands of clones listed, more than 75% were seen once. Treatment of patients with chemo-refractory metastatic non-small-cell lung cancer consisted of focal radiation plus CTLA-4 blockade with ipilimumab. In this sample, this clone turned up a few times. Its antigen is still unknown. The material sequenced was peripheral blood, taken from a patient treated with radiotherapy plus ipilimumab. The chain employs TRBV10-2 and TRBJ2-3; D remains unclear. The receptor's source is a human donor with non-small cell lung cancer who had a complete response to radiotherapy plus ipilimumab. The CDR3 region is CASSELARGTDTQYF. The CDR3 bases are TGCGCCAGCAGTGAGTTGGCTAGGGGCACAGATACGCAGTATTTT.